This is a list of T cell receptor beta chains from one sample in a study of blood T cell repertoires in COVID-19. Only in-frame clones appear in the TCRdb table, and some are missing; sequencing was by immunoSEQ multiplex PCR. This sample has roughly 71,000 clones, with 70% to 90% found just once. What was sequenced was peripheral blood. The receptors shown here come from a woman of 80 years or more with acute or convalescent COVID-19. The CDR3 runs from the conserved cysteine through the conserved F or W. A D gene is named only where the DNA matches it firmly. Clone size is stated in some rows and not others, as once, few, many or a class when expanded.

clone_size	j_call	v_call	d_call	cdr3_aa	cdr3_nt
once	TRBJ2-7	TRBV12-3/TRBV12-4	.	CASNVDLTGEQYF	TGTGCCAGCAACGTGGACTTGACCGGCGAGCAGTACTTC
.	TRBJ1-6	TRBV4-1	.	CASSQRGSYNSPLHF	TGCGCCAGCAGCCAACGGGGGTCCTATAATTCACCCCTCCACTTT
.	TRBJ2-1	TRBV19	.	CASSILSRGLASYNEQFF	TGTGCCAGTAGTATTTTATCTCGAGGGCTAGCGTCCTACAATGAGCAGTTCTTC
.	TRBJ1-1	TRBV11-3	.	CASTSGSEAFF	TGTGCCAGCACATCGGGGTCTGAAGCTTTCTTT
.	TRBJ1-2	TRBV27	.	CASSFSAGLHYGYTF	TGTGCCAGCAGTTTTTCGGCAGGGTTGCACTATGGCTACACCTTC
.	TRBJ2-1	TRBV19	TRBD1	CASNPHGQGSLGSYNEQFF	TGTGCCAGTAATCCCCATGGACAGGGTAGCTTGGGGTCCTACAATGAGCAGTTCTTC
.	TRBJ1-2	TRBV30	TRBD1	CAWSGPGQGVNYGYTF	TGTGCCTGGAGCGGCCCGGGACAGGGAGTTAACTATGGCTACACCTTC
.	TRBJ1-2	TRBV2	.	CASSEGGGIYGYTF	TGTGCCAGCAGTGAAGGGGGCGGGATCTATGGCTACACCTTC
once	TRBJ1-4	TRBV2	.	CASRRRGGRIQTNEKLFF	TGTGCCAGCCGTCGGAGAGGCGGTAGGATTCAGACTAATGAAAAACTGTTTTTT
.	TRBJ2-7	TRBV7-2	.	CASSLATAGLEQYF	TGTGCCAGCAGCTTAGCGACGGCAGGGTTGGAGCAGTACTTC
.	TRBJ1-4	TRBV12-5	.	CASGPGEKLFF	TGTGCTAGTGGCCCCGGTGAAAAACTGTTTTTT
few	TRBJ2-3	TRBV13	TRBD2	CASSLGLIAGGIDTQYF	TGTGCCAGCAGCTTAGGCCTTATCGCGGGGGGGATAGATACGCAGTATTTT
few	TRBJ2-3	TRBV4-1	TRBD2	CASGSGQRDLEDTQYF	TGCGCCAGCGGGAGTGGCCAGCGGGACTTGGAGGATACGCAGTATTTT
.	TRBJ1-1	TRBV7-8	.	CASSAPGGGNTEAFF	TGTGCCAGCAGCGCCCCGGGGGGTGGGAACACTGAAGCTTTCTTT
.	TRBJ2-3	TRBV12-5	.	CASGLLSGSPTDTQYF	TGTGCTAGTGGTTTGCTAAGCGGGTCTCCCACAGATACGCAGTATTTT